Following are 8 T cell receptor beta chains from one sample sequenced in a study of OX40 agonist ivuxolimab in advanced cancers. Profiling relied on immunoSEQ multiplex PCR, and the TCRdb table lists in-frame clones only, not all of them. The sample shows almost 85,000 clones, more than 70% of them seen only once. The source was CD4+ or CD8+ T cells sorted from blood, collected in a trial of the OX40 agonist ivuxolimab. The source of these receptors is an adult with an advanced solid tumor such as melanoma, head and neck, liver or kidney cancer.

This chain uses TRBV7-9 with TRBJ1-2; tentative D call: TRBD1 (5 bases). The V end lost 1 base, the J end lost 6 bases, and 12 bases lay between the germline ends. Germline V gene lookup returns CDR1 SEHNR and CDR2 FQNEAQ (reference sequence). The CDR3 consists of 14 residues. CDR3 region: CASSLELQAHGYTF. DNA for the CDR3: TGTGCCAGCAGCTTAGAGTTACAGGCCCATGGCTACACCTTC.

The chain joins TRBV11-1 to TRBJ2-5; D assignment may be TRBD1 or TRBD2 (5 bases each). Germline loops: CDR1 SGHAT, CDR2 FQDESV (reference sequence). Between the trimmed V and J ends, which lost 3 bases and 7 bases, there was a span of 15 bases. This CDR3 spans 14 amino acids. The CDR3 coding sequence is TGTGCCAGCAGCTTCCAGGGACCCCCAGCGACCCAGTACTTC. Amino acid sequence: CASSFQGPPATQYF.

The chain links TRBV11-2 to TRBJ1-5, with TRBD1 matching 9 bases. Germline CDR1 SGHAT, CDR2 FQNNGV. The length of the CDR3 is 16 residues. V dropped 5 bases and J dropped 0; count of bases not matched to a gene: 5. The CDR3, as DNA: TGTGCCAGCAGCCTTGGGACAGGGAATAGCAATCAGCCCCAGCATTTT. Residues: CASSLGTGNSNQPQHF.

This sequence joins TRBV20-1 and TRBJ2-1; a weak D match, TRBD2 (5 bases). Deletions cut 6 bases from V and 10 bases from J, with 10 bases between. The CDR3 spans 10 residues. Germline V gene sequence: CDR1 DFQATT, CDR2 SNEGSKA (reference sequence). CDR3 residues: CSARGAEQFF. CDR3 DNA sequence: TGCAGTGCCCGGGGAGCGGAGCAGTTCTTC.

This chain uses TRBV5-1 with TRBJ1-4; D perhaps matches TRBD1 (5 bases). Germline assignment: CDR1 SGHRS and CDR2 YFSETQ. The CDR3 runs to 15 residues. Trimming pared 0 bases from V and 4 bases from J, leaving 10 bases between. The CDR3 loop reads CASSLGSGNNEKLFF. The CDR3 DNA reads TGCGCCAGCAGCTTGGGTTCAGGGAATAATGAAAAACTGTTTTTT.

The sample holds a few counts of this clone. The J gene is TRBJ1-2, the V gene TRBV25-1, with no clear D. This CDR3 has 15 amino acids. CDR1 is MGHDK, CDR2 SYGVNS, per germline. Trimming cost V 5 bases and J 4 bases, with 17 bases left between them. The CDR3 DNA sequence: TGTGCCAGCAGTCATCTGTCCCCAGGCGGCTATGGCTACACCTTC. As protein: CASSHLSPGGYGYTF.

The V call is TRBV4-1, the J call TRBJ1-1; TRBD1 might be the D (5 bases). The V end lost 4 bases, the J end lost 1 base, and 7 bases lay between the germline ends. CDR1 is MGHRA and CDR2 is YSYEKL in the germline V gene. The CDR3 loop spans 13 amino acids. This chain's CDR3 is CASSRQGNTEAFF. For the CDR3, the DNA is TGCGCCAGCAGCCGCCAGGGGAACACTGAAGCTTTCTTT.

The rearrangement uses TRBV19 and TRBJ2-7, with TRBD1 identical over 10 bases. Germline-derived CDR1 and CDR2 are LNHDA and SQIVND (reference sequence). V shed 3 bases, J shed 3 bases, and the junction held 5 bases outside the gene matches. The CDR3 is 15 residues long. The CDR3 DNA is TGTGCCAGTAGTATCGGGACAGGGGATTACTACGAGCAGTACTTC. This codes for CASSIGTGDYYEQYF.